Below are 20 T cell receptor beta chains sequenced from a single sample in a study of regulatory and conventional T cells in RAG deficiency. The sorted conventional CD4+ T cells were CD25-low and CD127-high, with genomic DNA sequenced. Profiled with immunoSEQ multiplex PCR; TCRdb holds only in-frame clones, not every one. The sample lists 45,000 to 50,000 clones, 90% occurring once. The same data also went into a second study, on regulatory T cells. From that report: Primers: 52 TRBV forward and 13 TRBJ reverse.

The material sequenced was CD4+ effector T cells sorted from blood. The receptors originated from a human donor in good health.

A single count supports this clone. V is TRBV6-5 and J is TRBJ1-5; 9 bases match TRBD1. CDR3 length: 15 amino acids. V trimming: 5 bases; J trimming: 4 bases; junction bases outside the gene matches: 6. In germline, CDR1 is MNHEY, CDR2 SVGAGI. CDR3 loop: CASSGTGGANQPQHF. In nucleotides, the CDR3 is TGTGCCAGCAGTGGAACAGGGGGCGCAAATCAGCCCCAGCATTTT.

This sequence joins TRBV5-1 and TRBJ2-5, with D maybe TRBD1 (6 bases). The J call is doubtful: the DNA matches TRBJ2-7 better. Germline V gene lookup returns CDR1 SGHRS and CDR2 YFSETQ. The CDR3 consists of 15 residues. Here the CDR3 DNA reads TGCGCCAGCAGCGCCGGAAGGGCAGGGGCGGGCGAGCAGTACTTC. This codes for CASSAGRAGAGEQYF.

This chain joins TRBV28 and TRBJ2-3; D is unclear. Germline V gene lookup returns CDR1 MDHEN and CDR2 SYDVKM. The V end lost 4 bases, the J end lost 2 bases, and 1 base lay between the germline ends. The CDR3 totals 11 residues. The CDR3 region has the DNA TGTGCCAGCAGTTCCACAGATACGCAGTATTTT. The encoded protein is CASSSTDTQYF.

V is TRBV28 and J is TRBJ2-3; D tentatively fits TRBD1 or TRBD2 (6 bases each). Germline lookup yields CDR1 MDHEN and CDR2 SYDVKM. The CDR3 spans 14 residues. Trimming stripped 3 bases from V and 3 bases from J, with 10 bases between. CDR3 sequence: CASSLQGRTDTQYF. The CDR3 DNA reads TGTGCCAGCAGTTTGCAGGGGAGGACAGATACGCAGTATTTT. Filled out from reference TRBV28 and TRBJ2-3, the complete variable domain reads DVKVTQSSRYLVKRTGEKVFLECVQDMDHENMFWYRQDPGLGLRLIYFSYDVKMKEKGDIPEGYSVSREKKERFSLILESASTNQTSMYLCASSLQGRTDTQYFGPGTRLTVL.

This clone was observed once. V is TRBV2 and J is TRBJ1-1; the D is unclear. The CDR3 has 13 residues. Trimming removed 4 bases from V and 1 base from J, with 7 bases in between. Germline-derived CDR1 and CDR2 are SNHLY and FYNNEI. CDR3 in DNA: TGTGCCAGCAGTGTACTGCCGAACACTGAAGCTTTCTTT. Translation: CASSVLPNTEAFF. Combining the CDR3 with reference TRBV2 and TRBJ1-1 gives the whole variable domain EPEVTQTPSHQVTQMGQEVILRCVPISNHLYFYWYRQILGQKVEFLVSFYNNEISEKSEIFDDQFSVERPDGSNFTLKIRSTKLEDSAMYFCASSVLPNTEAFFGQGTRLTVV.

The chain has TRBV6-5 and TRBJ1-5, with a tentative D call TRBD1 (6 bases). Trimming removed 3 bases at V and 2 bases at J, with 8 bases between. The germline V gene has CDR1 MNHEY and CDR2 SVGAGI. The CDR3 runs to 14 residues. The CDR3 DNA follows: TGTGCCAGCAGTTATAGGACAGGCAATCAGCCCCAGCATTTT. Translation gives CASSYRTGNQPQHF.

The sample holds one count of this clone. V usage is TRBV19 and J usage is TRBJ1-5; D remains ambiguous. V lost 4 bases to trimming and J lost 0 bases, with 10 bases between them. Looked up from germline, CDR1 is LNHDA and CDR2 is SQIVND (reference sequence). The CDR3 is made up of 15 amino acids. The CDR3 sequence is CASSKAPHSNQPQHF. The CDR3 region has the DNA TGTGCCAGTAGTAAGGCTCCTCATAGCAATCAGCCCCAGCATTTT.

The V call is TRBV6-6, the J call TRBJ1-2, with D hard to call. With 7 bases removed from V and 6 bases from J, the gap between germline ends came to 9 bases. The CDR3 runs to 11 residues. Germline V gene data show CDR1 as MNHNY and CDR2 as SVGAGI (reference sequence). The DNA for the CDR3 is TGTGCCAGCACGGGAAGGGATGGCTACACCTTC. Protein product: CASTGRDGYTF.

The rearrangement links TRBV28 to TRBJ1-2; D uncertain. The CDR3 extends over 12 amino acids. Germline CDR1 and CDR2: MDHEN and SYDVKM. V lost 3 bases and J 4 bases, leaving 6 bases between the germline ends. The CDR3: CASSLDSYGYTF. The DNA for the CDR3 is TGTGCCAGCAGTTTGGATAGCTATGGCTACACCTTC.

The chain has TRBV4-1 and TRBJ2-7; a possible D gene is TRBD1 (6 bases). From germline, CDR1 is MGHRA and CDR2 YSYEKL. Trimming took 0 bases from V and 0 from J, leaving 9 bases between them. The CDR3 spans 15 residues. In nucleotides, the CDR3 is TGCGCCAGCAGCCAAGAGGGGGCGAGCTCCTACGAGCAGTACTTC. This gives the protein CASSQEGASSYEQYF.

The chain couples TRBV29-1 to TRBJ1-1; TRBD1 aligns across 7 bases. There are 13 residues in the CDR3. The trim removed 4 bases at V and 2 bases at J, leaving 4 bases unmatched. Per germline, CDR1 SQVTM and CDR2 ANQGSEA. CDR3 region: CSVATGANTEAFF. The CDR3 bases are TGCAGCGTTGCTACAGGGGCAAACACTGAAGCTTTCTTT.

V and J are TRBV18 and TRBJ1-1; 7 bases are a match to TRBD1. Germline CDR1 KGHSH, CDR2 LQKENI. Trimming took 4 bases from V and 7 from J; bases not matched to a gene: 3. There are 12 residues in the CDR3. The CDR3 protein is CASSQGAGEAFF. DNA of the CDR3: TGTGCCAGCTCACAGGGGGCAGGTGAAGCTTTCTTT.

The chain joins TRBV15 to TRBJ1-1; weak D call: TRBD1 (6 bases). Germline V gene sequence: CDR1 LNHNV, CDR2 YYDKDF (reference sequence). The V end was cut by 0 bases, the J end by 2 bases, with 13 bases between. There are 16 residues in the CDR3. The CDR3 protein is CATSRDNAGANTEAFF. In DNA form, the CDR3 reads TGTGCCACCAGCAGAGATAATGCAGGGGCCAACACTGAAGCTTTCTTT.

The chain is built from TRBV28 and TRBJ1-1; D possibly corresponds to TRBD1 (5 bases). Germline V gene sequence: CDR1 MDHEN, CDR2 SYDVKM. The CDR3 runs 15 residues. With 2 bases removed from V and 5 bases from J, the gap between germline ends came to 15 bases. In DNA, the CDR3 is TGTGCCAGCAGTTTAGGAGGGGCTCTTAGGACTGAAGCTTTCTTT. This encodes CASSLGGALRTEAFF.

The chain carries TRBV2 and TRBJ1-2; weak D call: TRBD1 (5 bases). Looked up from germline, CDR1 is SNHLY and CDR2 is FYNNEI. Trimming left V 7 bases short and J 8 bases short, with 17 bases between. This CDR3 has 13 amino acids. CDR3 sequence reads: CASKGTVFDGYTF. The CDR3, as DNA: TGTGCCAGCAAGGGGACGGTCTTCGACGGCTACACCTTC. The whole variable domain, remainder taken from reference TRBV2 and TRBJ1-2, is EPEVTQTPSHQVTQMGQEVILRCVPISNHLYFYWYRQILGQKVEFLVSFYNNEISEKSEIFDDQFSVERPDGSNFTLKIRSTKLEDSAMYFCASKGTVFDGYTFGSGTRLTVV.

Written as DNA, the CDR3 is TGTGCCAGCAGCCCAACAGGGGCGGGCACTGAAGCTTTCTTT. Translating it yields CASSPTGAGTEAFF. The genes are TRBV7-6 and TRBJ1-1, with TRBD1 identical over 7 bases. CDR3 length: 14 amino acids. Per the germline V gene, CDR1 is SGHVS and CDR2 is FNYEAQ. V was clipped by 5 bases and J by 4 bases; unmatched bases: 7.

The chain carries TRBV18 and TRBJ2-7, with D unresolved. The length of the CDR3 is 13 residues. With 0 bases removed from V and 2 bases from J, the gap between germline ends came to 5 bases. CDR1 KGHSH and CDR2 LQKENI come from the germline V gene. CDR3 protein: CASSPPQPYEQYF. DNA for the CDR3: TGTGCCAGCTCACCACCTCAGCCCTACGAGCAGTACTTC.

The chain has TRBV4-2 and TRBJ2-1; TRBD2 matches at 9 bases. CDR1 and CDR2 (germline): LGHNA, YNFKEQ. The J segment lost 2 bases and the V segment lost 0 bases, leaving 2 bases of the junction unmatched. The CDR3 has 16 amino acids. The CDR3 sequence: CASSQDLAGTYNEQFF. CDR3 bases: TGTGCCAGCAGCCAAGATCTAGCGGGAACCTACAATGAGCAGTTCTTC.

In its sample, this clone was seen once. This sequence joins TRBV4-2 and TRBJ2-3; a weak D match, TRBD2 (7 bases). Germline CDR1 and CDR2: LGHNA and YNFKEQ. Trimming removed 4 bases from V and 5 bases from J, with 19 bases in between. CDR3 length: 16 amino acids. As DNA, the CDR3 is TGTGCCAGCAGCCCAAAGGGCGGGGGCTTAGGAGATACGCAGTATTTT. Translated: CASSPKGGGLGDTQYF.

The rearrangement joins TRBV7-8 to TRBJ1-1, with D possibly being TRBD1 (5 bases). Trimming took off 5 bases at V and 0 bases at J, with 13 bases between the two ends. The CDR3 loop spans 15 amino acids. Germline-derived CDR1 and CDR2 are SGHVS and FQNEAQ. CDR3 DNA sequence: TGTGCCAGCAGCGCAAAAGCCAGGGTGAACACTGAAGCTTTCTTT. Encoded protein: CASSAKARVNTEAFF.